Presented here are 21 T cell receptor beta chains from one specimen sequenced in a study of OX40 agonist ivuxolimab in advanced cancers. Sequencing used immunoSEQ multiplex PCR; TCRdb keeps in-frame clones, though not all of them. Of 50,000 to 65,000 clones listed, 80% to 95% are singletons. The material sequenced was CD4+ or CD8+ T cells sorted from blood, taken in a trial of the OX40 agonist ivuxolimab. The receptor set was obtained from an adult with an advanced solid tumor such as melanoma, head and neck, liver or kidney cancer.

The chain has TRBV13 and TRBJ2-5; possibly TRBD2 for D (6 bases). The end of the DNA aligns better with TRBJ2-7, so the J call may be wrong. CDR1 and CDR2 from the germline V gene are PRHDT and FYEKMQ (reference sequence). The CDR3 spans 16 residues. CDR3 nucleotides: TGTGCCAGCAGCCTCGGTGGGGGGTTGCGGGGCTACGAGCAGTACTTC. Translating gives CASSLGGGLRGYEQYF.

V is TRBV6-6 and J is TRBJ1-5, with 7 bases lining up with TRBD1. Germline assignment: CDR1 MNHNY and CDR2 SVGAGI (reference sequence). This CDR3 has 14 residues. V shed 2 bases and J 6 bases; nucleotides not matched to a gene: 4. This CDR3 is CASSYEAGGQPQHF. The DNA of the CDR3 is TGTGCCAGCAGTTACGAAGCAGGGGGTCAGCCCCAGCATTTT.

The genes are TRBV7-2 and TRBJ1-3, with 7 bases aligning to TRBD1. The V gene end was trimmed by 10 bases and the J gene end by 3 bases; junction bases not matched to a gene: 12. Germline CDR1 SGHTA, CDR2 FQGNSA. This CDR3 comprises 15 residues. The CDR3 here is CATRDSLNFGNTIYF. DNA for the CDR3: TGTGCCACCCGGGACAGCCTGAACTTTGGAAACACCATATATTTT. Filled out from reference TRBV7-2 and TRBJ1-3, the complete variable domain reads GAGVSQSPSNKVTEKGKDVELRCDPISGHTALYWYRQSLGQGLEFLIYFQGNSAPDKSGLPSDRFSAERTGGSVSTLTIQRTQQEDSAVYLCATRDSLNFGNTIYFGEGSWLTVV.

The chain uses TRBV15 and TRBJ2-7; TRBD2 matches at 12 bases. V shed 6 bases, J shed 6 bases, and the junction held 15 bases outside the gene matches. CDR1 and CDR2 from the germline V gene are LNHNV and YYDKDF (reference sequence). This CDR3 is 17 amino acids long. CDR3 region: CATRGLAGSTPPGEQYF. CDR3 nucleotides: TGTGCCACCAGGGGACTAGCGGGTTCTACACCACCGGGCGAGCAGTACTTC.

V is TRBV6-4 and J is TRBJ1-1; maybe TRBD1 (5 bases). CDR3 length: 11 amino acids. With 3 bases removed from V and 6 bases from J, the gap between germline ends came to 5 bases. Germline-derived CDR1 and CDR2 are MRHNA and SNTAGT. The CDR3 DNA reads TGTGCCAGCAGTGAGGGGGCTGAAGCTTTCTTT. Its protein product is CASSEGAEAFF.

This rearrangement joins TRBV21-1 to TRBJ2-2; the D call of TRBD2 is as the table states it, not checked on the DNA. TRBV21-1 counts as a pseudogene. This CDR3 region has 17 residues. The CDR3 reads CASSTIDPGVGTGELFF. DNA for the CDR3: TGTGCCAGCAGCACTATAGATCCCGGGGTTGGCACCGGGGAGCTGTTTTTT.

The V gene is TRBV5-5, the J gene TRBJ2-7; 7 positions agree with TRBD1. Germline values: CDR1 SGHKS, CDR2 YYEKEE (reference sequence). The trim removed 5 bases at V and 4 bases at J, leaving 12 bases unmatched. CDR3 length: 15 amino acids. CDR3 region: CASSFGTEALYEQYF. The CDR3 nucleotides are TGTGCCAGCAGTTTTGGGACAGAGGCCTTGTACGAGCAGTACTTC.

The chain is built from TRBV25-1 and TRBJ1-2, with D possibly being TRBD1 (5 bases). Germline CDR1 MGHDK, CDR2 SYGVNS. Trimming shortened V by 1 base and J by 2 bases, and 8 bases separated the two germline ends. The CDR3 contains 14 residues. DNA of the CDR3: TGTGCCAGCAGTGAATCCTGGGGGAACTATGGCTACACCTTC. This encodes CASSESWGNYGYTF.

This sequence joins TRBV2 and TRBJ1-1; 9 bases map to TRBD1. V trimming: 7 bases; J trimming: 2 bases; junction bases outside the gene matches: 17. CDR1 is SNHLY and CDR2 is FYNNEI in the germline V gene. This CDR3 is built from 18 residues. CDR3 sequence (DNA): TGTGCCAGCACCAAATGGGGACAGGGATCTAAGGTTAACACTGAAGCTTTCTTT. It codes for CASTKWGQGSKVNTEAFF. The variable domain in full, with the rest retrieved from reference TRBV2 and TRBJ1-1, is EPEVTQTPSHQVTQMGQEVILRCVPISNHLYFYWYRQILGQKVEFLVSFYNNEISEKSEIFDDQFSVERPDGSNFTLKIRSTKLEDSAMYFCASTKWGQGSKVNTEAFFGQGTRLTVV.

This sequence joins TRBV10-3 and TRBJ2-7, with 8 bases lining up with TRBD1. Germline CDR1 is ENHRY and CDR2 is SYGVKD. The V gene end was trimmed by 6 bases and the J gene end by 5 bases; junction bases not matched to a gene: 9. This CDR3 is built from 14 residues. The DNA of the CDR3 is TGTGCCATCAGGACAGGGGTGGGTATCGACGAGCAGTACTTC. Amino acids: CAIRTGVGIDEQYF.

This chain uses TRBV5-6 with TRBJ2-1; TRBD1 agrees at 10 bases. There are 16 residues in the CDR3. The trim removed 4 bases at V and 3 bases at J, leaving 7 bases unmatched. Looked up from germline, CDR1 is SGHDT and CDR2 is YYEEEE. The CDR3 protein is CASSTLTGGFYNEQFF. The CDR3 coding sequence is TGTGCCAGCAGCACCCTGACAGGGGGCTTCTACAATGAGCAGTTCTTC.

Turning to this clone: Other DNA sequences in this sample translate to the same CDR3. V and J are TRBV27 and TRBJ2-6, with D hard to call. The CDR3 is 13 residues long. V was trimmed by 2 bases and J by 3 bases, leaving 2 bases between them. The germline CDR1 and CDR2 sequences are MNHEY and SMNVEV (reference sequence). In nucleotides, the CDR3 is TGTGCCAGCAGTTTAAGTGGGGCCAACGTCCTGACTTTC. It encodes CASSLSGANVLTF.

The V call is TRBV27, the J call TRBJ2-2; 7 bases map to TRBD1. This CDR3 has 15 amino acids. CDR1 is MNHEY, CDR2 SMNVEV, per germline (reference sequence). V lost 6 bases to trimming and J lost 1 base; unmatched junction nucleotides: 5. The CDR3 coding sequence is TGTGCCAGCAGAATACAGGGGTGGAACACCGGGGAGCTGTTTTTT. Its translation: CASRIQGWNTGELFF.

The chain joins TRBV20-1 to TRBJ1-4; D gene ambiguous. Germline V lookup: CDR1 DFQATT, CDR2 SNEGSKA (reference sequence). V lost 7 bases, J lost 10 bases, and 10 bases lay in between. The CDR3 sequence is 10 residues long. The CDR3 coding sequence is TGCAGTGTCCCCTATGGAAAACTGTTTTTT. Translated, it gives CSVPYGKLFF.

The chain has TRBV5-4 and TRBJ2-7; 8 bases match TRBD1. V dropped 1 base and J dropped 0; count of bases not matched to a gene: 6. This CDR3 spans 16 amino acids. Germline V CDR1 and CDR2: SGHNT, YYREEE (reference sequence). The CDR3 region is CASSLIGTGISYEQYF. The CDR3 region has the DNA TGTGCCAGCAGCTTGATTGGGACAGGTATCTCCTACGAGCAGTACTTC.

This sequence joins TRBV5-1 and TRBJ2-3; 7 positions match TRBD2. V lost 4 bases, J lost 0 bases, and 11 bases stayed unmatched. Germline-derived CDR1 and CDR2 are SGHRS and YFSETQ. This CDR3 has 17 amino acids. CDR3 bases: TGCGCCAGCAGCCCCTTCGCGGGGGACCTTAGCACAGATACGCAGTATTTT. This sequence encodes CASSPFAGDLSTDTQYF.

J is TRBJ2-5 and V is TRBV10-3; no definite D call. Trimming removed 3 bases from V and 2 bases from J, with 7 bases in between. Germline V gene lookup returns CDR1 ENHRY and CDR2 SYGVKD. The CDR3 covers 13 residues. CDR3 sequence reads: CAISDGSQETQYF. The CDR3, as DNA: TGTGCCATCAGTGATGGCAGTCAAGAGACCCAGTACTTC.

The chain carries TRBV9 and TRBJ2-1; perhaps TRBD2 as D (5 bases). With 0 bases removed from V and 6 bases from J, the gap between germline ends came to 10 bases. Germline V gene data show CDR1 as SGDLS and CDR2 as YYNGEE. The CDR3 contains 14 residues. CDR3 bases: TGTGCCAGCAGCGTAGAGATAGGAGGCAATGAGCAGTTCTTC. Translating it yields CASSVEIGGNEQFF.

In this sample, this clone turned up once. This chain links TRBV7-9 with TRBJ1-2, with 9 nucleotides matching TRBD1. CDR3 length equals 12 residues. Germline loops: CDR1 SEHNR, CDR2 FQNEAQ (reference sequence). V shed 5 bases and J 6 bases; nucleotides not matched to a gene: 1. CDR3 protein: CASSGTGNGYTF. For the CDR3, the DNA is TGTGCCAGCAGCGGGACAGGGAATGGCTACACCTTC.

This clone came up a few times. This chain links TRBV6-5 with TRBJ2-3, with 8 bases fitting TRBD2. The V gene end was trimmed by 4 bases and the J gene end by 0 bases; junction bases not matched to a gene: 3. The CDR3 runs 15 residues. The germline V gene has CDR1 MNHEY and CDR2 SVGAGI. CDR3 bases: TGTGCCAGCAGTTTACTAGCGGATAGCACAGATACGCAGTATTTT. This translates into CASSLLADSTDTQYF.

This chain uses TRBV15 with TRBJ1-1; 8 nucleotides agree with TRBD1. Trimming removed 8 bases from V and 4 bases from J; junction bases left unmatched: 9. The germline gives CDR1 LNHNV, CDR2 YYDKDF (reference sequence). This CDR3 contains 14 residues. CDR3 loop: CATATGTGPTEAFF. CDR3 nucleotide sequence: TGTGCCACCGCCACTGGGACAGGTCCCACTGAAGCTTTCTTT. Based on the CDR3 plus reference TRBV15 and TRBJ1-1, the full variable domain is DAMVIQNPRYQVTQFGKPVTLSCSQTLNHNVMYWYQQKSSQAPKLLFHYYDKDFNNEADTPDNFQSRRPNTSFCFLDIRSPGLGDTAMYLCATATGTGPTEAFFGQGTRLTVV.